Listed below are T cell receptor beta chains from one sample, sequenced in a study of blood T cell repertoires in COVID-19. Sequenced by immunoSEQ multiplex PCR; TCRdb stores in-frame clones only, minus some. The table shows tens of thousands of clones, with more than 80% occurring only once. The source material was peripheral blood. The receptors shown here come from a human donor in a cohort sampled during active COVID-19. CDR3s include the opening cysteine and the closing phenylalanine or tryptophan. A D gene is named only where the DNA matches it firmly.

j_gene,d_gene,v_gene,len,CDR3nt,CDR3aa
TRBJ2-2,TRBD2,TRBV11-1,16,TGTGCCAGCAGCCCCCAGGGGCGGGGGGGCACCGGGGAGCTGTTTTTT,CASSPQGRGGTGELFF
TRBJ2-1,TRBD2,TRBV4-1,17,TGCGCCAGCAGCCGAGCCCTAGCGGCCGTCTCCTACAATGAGCAGTTCTTC,CASSRALAAVSYNEQFF
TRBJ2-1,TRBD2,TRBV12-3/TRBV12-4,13,TGTGCCAGCGGGCGGGGGGGCCAATATGAGCAGTTCTTC,CASGRGGQYEQFF
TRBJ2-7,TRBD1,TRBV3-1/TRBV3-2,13,TGTGCCACCTCCCGAGGACAGGGGGACGAGCAGTACTTC,CATSRGQGDEQYF
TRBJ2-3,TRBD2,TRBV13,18,TGTGCCCGCAGCTTACCGGGCACTAGCGGGGGGGGCACAGATACGCAGTATTTT,CARSLPGTSGGGTDTQYF
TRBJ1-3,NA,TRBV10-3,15,TGTGCCATCAGTGAGTCGACTGTGGCGGGGACCACCATATATTTT,CAISESTVAGTTIYF
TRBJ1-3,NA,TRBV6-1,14,TGTGCCAGCGGGCAGGCTGAATCTGGAAACACCATATATTTT,CASGQAESGNTIYF
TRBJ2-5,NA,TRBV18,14,TGTGCCAGCTCACCACCGGGACTCCAAAACACCCAGTACTTC,CASSPPGLQNTQYF
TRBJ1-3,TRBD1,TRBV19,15,TGTGCCAGTACTCGGGGACAGACCTCTGGAAACACCATATATTTT,CASTRGQTSGNTIYF
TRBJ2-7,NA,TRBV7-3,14,TGTGCCAGCAGCTTAATGGCAGGGACCTACGAGCAGTACTTC,CASSLMAGTYEQYF
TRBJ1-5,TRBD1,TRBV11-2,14,TGTGCCAGCAGCTTAACAGGGGGGCATCAGCCCCAGCATTTT,CASSLTGGHQPQHF
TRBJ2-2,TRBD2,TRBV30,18,TGTGCCCTGGTCCGACTAGCGGGAGGGCCAGGAAACACCGGGGAGCTGTTTTTT,CALVRLAGGPGNTGELFF
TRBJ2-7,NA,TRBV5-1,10,TGCGCCAGCAGCTTCGGCGAGCAGTACTTC,CASSFGEQYF
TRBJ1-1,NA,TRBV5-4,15,TGTGCCAGCAGCGCCACAGGCAGGAGGGACACTGAAGCTTTCTTT,CASSATGRRDTEAFF
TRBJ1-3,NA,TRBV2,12,TGTGCCAGCAGTCCTTTTGGAAACACCATATATTTT,CASSPFGNTIYF
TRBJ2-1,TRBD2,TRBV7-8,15,TGTGCCAGCAGCTTAGGAGCGGGGGCGAACAATGAGCAGTTCTTC,CASSLGAGANNEQFF